The entry below gives a single T cell receptor (beta chain) sequence along with its context. Its antigen is currently unknown. Data came from immunoSEQ multiplex PCR; TCRdb stores just in-frame clones and leaves some out. The table records 2 million or so clones, about 95% of them present only once. CDR1 and CDR2 from the germline V gene are MGHRA and YSYEKL. Trimming left V 8 bases short and J 3 bases short, with 7 bases between. The CDR3 totals 12 residues. This record comes from a study of shared clonotypes between healthy human individuals. Terminally differentiated effector memory CD45RA+ cells were excluded from the naive CD8 cells, which were CD45RO-negative and positively selected for CCR7. Study-level points and caveats: In general, naive subsets displayed greater estimated richness than memory subsets did.

The sequence was collected from a man aged 18 to 29 in good health. The sample comprised naive CD8+ T cells sorted from blood. V gene TRBV4-1 combines with J gene TRBJ2-2, with D hard to call. This CDR3 reads CASRVDTGELFF. Here the CDR3 DNA reads TGCGCCAGCCGAGTGGACACCGGGGAGCTGTTTTTT.